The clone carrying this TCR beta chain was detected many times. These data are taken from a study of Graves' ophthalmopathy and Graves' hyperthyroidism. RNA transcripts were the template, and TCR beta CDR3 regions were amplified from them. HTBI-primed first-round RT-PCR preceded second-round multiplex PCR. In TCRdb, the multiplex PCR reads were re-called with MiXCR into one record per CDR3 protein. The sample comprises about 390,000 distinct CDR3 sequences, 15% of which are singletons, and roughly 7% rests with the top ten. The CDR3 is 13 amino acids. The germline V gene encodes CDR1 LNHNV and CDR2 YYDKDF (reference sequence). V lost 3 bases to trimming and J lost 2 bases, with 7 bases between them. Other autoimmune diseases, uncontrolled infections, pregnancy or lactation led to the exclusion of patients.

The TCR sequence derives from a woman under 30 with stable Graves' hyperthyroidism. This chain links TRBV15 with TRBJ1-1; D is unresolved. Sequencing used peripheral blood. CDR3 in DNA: TGTGCCACCAGCAGGGTACTAAACACTGAAGCTTTCTTT. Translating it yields CATSRVLNTEAFF.